The 5 T cell receptor beta chains below all came from one sample that was sequenced in a study of blood T cell repertoires in COVID-19. Assay used: immunoSEQ multiplex PCR; TCRdb lists only in-frame clones, some missing. The sample lists more than 110,000 clones; over 60% were seen once. Material: peripheral blood. The receptors here all came from a man at least 80 years old with acute or convalescent COVID-19.

The chain has TRBV29-1 and TRBJ2-5; the D gene is possibly TRBD1 (6 bases). The CDR3 sequence is 14 residues long. CDR1 SQVTM and CDR2 ANQGSEA come from the germline V gene. V dropped 5 bases and J dropped 2 bases, with 15 bases sitting between them. The CDR3 sequence: CSVRGIENQETQYF. DNA for the CDR3: TGCAGCGTTAGGGGGATAGAGAATCAAGAGACCCAGTACTTC.

This chain connects TRBV5-1 to TRBJ1-2; a weak D match, TRBD1 (5 bases). Trimming left V 4 bases short and J 4 bases short, with 14 bases between. CDR1 SGHRS and CDR2 YFSETQ come from the germline V gene. This CDR3 comprises 14 residues. CDR3 coding DNA: TGCGCCAGCAGCCTGGCGGGGGGTTTCTATGGCTACACCTTC. Its translation: CASSLAGGFYGYTF.

A few counts support this clone. The rearrangement joins TRBV5-1 to TRBJ2-2; 8 bases fit TRBD2. The length of the CDR3 is 14 residues. Germline loops: CDR1 SGHRS, CDR2 YFSETQ. V was pared by 6 bases and J by 2 bases, with 3 bases of the junction left unmatched. The DNA for the CDR3 is TGCGCCAGCAAAGCGGGGGCCAACACCGGGGAGCTGTTTTTT. This sequence encodes CASKAGANTGELFF. Full variable domain (rest looked up from reference TRBV5-1 and TRBJ2-2): KAGVTQTPRYLIKTRGQQVTLSCSPISGHRSVSWYQQTPGQGLQFLFEYFSETQRNKGNFPGRFSGRQFSNSRSEMNVSTLELGDSALYLCASKAGANTGELFFGEGSRLTVL.

The chain uses TRBV27 and TRBJ1-6; 8 nucleotides agree with TRBD1. Trimming cost V 5 bases and J 6 bases; bases outside gene matches: 6. Germline loops: CDR1 MNHEY, CDR2 SMNVEV (reference sequence). The CDR3 length is 15 residues. Here the CDR3 reads CASSQQTGANSPLHF. CDR3 in DNA: TGTGCCAGCAGTCAACAGACAGGGGCTAATTCACCCCTCCACTTT.

The chain recombines TRBV12-5 with TRBJ2-5; D gene ambiguous. This CDR3 is 13 amino acids long. Trimming stripped 2 bases from V and 1 base from J, with 5 bases between. Per the germline V gene, CDR1 is LGHNT and CDR2 is FRNRAP. CDR3 sequence reads: CASGLSLQETQYF. Here the CDR3 DNA reads TGTGCTAGTGGTTTGTCCCTCCAAGAGACCCAGTACTTC.